Listed below are T cell receptor beta chains from one sample, sequenced in a study of blood T cell repertoires in COVID-19. Here immunoSEQ multiplex PCR was the method, and the copy in TCRdb shows in-frame clones only, minus some. This table has roughly 200,000 clones, less than 95% appearing once. The sample taken for sequencing was peripheral blood. These receptors originate from a man aged 30 to 39 with COVID-19, enrolled during active disease. CDR3s include the opening cysteine and the closing phenylalanine or tryptophan. The order of the fields is D gene, clone size, J gene, V gene, CDR3 DNA, CDR3 protein. The D gene is left open where the match is weak. Where a row states a size, it is once, few, many or the class of an expanded clone; other rows omit it.

D gene: TRBD1
clone size: NA
J gene: TRBJ1-2
V gene: TRBV6-5
CDR3 DNA: TGTGCCAGCGGCTCGGGACAGGGGGACGGCTACACCTTC
CDR3 protein: CASGSGQGDGYTF

D gene: NA
clone size: NA
J gene: TRBJ2-4
V gene: TRBV6-2/TRBV6-3
CDR3 DNA: TGTGCCAGCAGTTTCGAACCGGGGGAAAGGCCAAAAAACATTCAGTACTTC
CDR3 protein: CASSFEPGERPKNIQYF

D gene: NA
clone size: NA
J gene: TRBJ2-1
V gene: TRBV24-1
CDR3 DNA: TGTGCCACCAGTGATTCGGCAGGGTTGGAAAATGAGCAGTTCTTC
CDR3 protein: CATSDSAGLENEQFF

D gene: TRBD1
clone size: NA
J gene: TRBJ1-1
V gene: TRBV7-3
CDR3 DNA: TGTGCCAGCAGCTCGGGACAGGGGTTTACTGAAGCTTTCTTT
CDR3 protein: CASSSGQGFTEAFF

D gene: TRBD2
clone size: NA
J gene: TRBJ2-7
V gene: TRBV5-6
CDR3 DNA: TGTGCCAGCAGGCTCTCGGGGGGCTCCTACGAGCAGTACTTC
CDR3 protein: CASRLSGGSYEQYF

D gene: TRBD2
clone size: NA
J gene: TRBJ2-2
V gene: TRBV4-2
CDR3 DNA: TGTGCCAGCAGCCGGAGGGGACTAGCCGACACCGGGGAGCTGTTTTTT
CDR3 protein: CASSRRGLADTGELFF

D gene: NA
clone size: NA
J gene: TRBJ1-3
V gene: TRBV30
CDR3 DNA: TGTGCCTGGGCGCGGGGTGGAAACACCATATATTTT
CDR3 protein: CAWARGGNTIYF

D gene: TRBD1
clone size: NA
J gene: TRBJ1-2
V gene: TRBV5-1
CDR3 DNA: TGCGCCAGCAGTCCGACAGGGCTCTATGGCTACACCTTC
CDR3 protein: CASSPTGLYGYTF

D gene: TRBD2
clone size: NA
J gene: TRBJ2-1
V gene: TRBV6-4
CDR3 DNA: TGTGCCAGCAGTGACGCGGGAGACAATGAGCAGTTCTTC
CDR3 protein: CASSDAGDNEQFF

D gene: NA
clone size: NA
J gene: TRBJ2-3
V gene: TRBV6-2/TRBV6-3
CDR3 DNA: TGTGCCAGCAGTTACTCAGACCAAACTCTAGGGGCAGATACGCAGTATTTT
CDR3 protein: CASSYSDQTLGADTQYF

D gene: NA
clone size: NA
J gene: TRBJ1-1
V gene: TRBV4-1
CDR3 DNA: TGCGCCAGCAGCCAAGGCGGTGATATGAGGACTGAAGCTTTCTTT
CDR3 protein: CASSQGGDMRTEAFF

D gene: TRBD1
clone size: NA
J gene: TRBJ1-6
V gene: TRBV27
CDR3 DNA: TGTGCCAGCACCCTCTCAGTGGGACAGGGGAATTCACCCCTCCACTTT
CDR3 protein: CASTLSVGQGNSPLHF

D gene: NA
clone size: once
J gene: TRBJ1-2
V gene: TRBV3-1/TRBV3-2
CDR3 DNA: TGTGCCAGCAACCGAGAGGGGCGCTATGGCTACACCTTC
CDR3 protein: CASNREGRYGYTF

D gene: TRBD1
clone size: NA
J gene: TRBJ2-5
V gene: TRBV5-4
CDR3 DNA: TGTGCCAGCACCCCGACAGGGTTTCAAGAGACCCAGTACTTC
CDR3 protein: CASTPTGFQETQYF

D gene: NA
clone size: NA
J gene: TRBJ2-3
V gene: TRBV3-1/TRBV3-2
CDR3 DNA: TGTGCCAGCAGCGTGCAGGCAGATACGCAGTATTTT
CDR3 protein: CASSVQADTQYF

D gene: NA
clone size: NA
J gene: TRBJ2-2
V gene: TRBV18
CDR3 DNA: TGTGCCAGCTCGGCTCAAAGACACGCGAACACCGGGGAGCTGTTTTTT
CDR3 protein: CASSAQRHANTGELFF

D gene: NA
clone size: NA
J gene: TRBJ1-2
V gene: TRBV5-5
CDR3 DNA: TGTGCCAGCAGCCACCCTACAGGGAACTATGGCTACACCTTC
CDR3 protein: CASSHPTGNYGYTF

D gene: TRBD1
clone size: NA
J gene: TRBJ1-5
V gene: TRBV6-5
CDR3 DNA: TGTGCCAGCAGTTCCAGACAGGGGAATCAGCCCCAGCATTTT
CDR3 protein: CASSSRQGNQPQHF

D gene: NA
clone size: NA
J gene: TRBJ1-5
V gene: TRBV4-1
CDR3 DNA: TGCGCCAGCAGCCAAGATCCCCTAGGGGGGCCCCAGCATTTT
CDR3 protein: CASSQDPLGGPQHF

D gene: TRBD1
clone size: NA
J gene: TRBJ1-1
V gene: TRBV6-6
CDR3 DNA: TGTGCCAGCAGCCCCGGACAGGGAATGAACACTGAAGCTTTCTTT
CDR3 protein: CASSPGQGMNTEAFF

D gene: NA
clone size: NA
J gene: TRBJ2-3
V gene: TRBV3-1/TRBV3-2
CDR3 DNA: TGTGCCAGCAGCCAAGATTGGGCTAGCAAGGATACGCAGTATTTT
CDR3 protein: CASSQDWASKDTQYF

D gene: TRBD1
clone size: NA
J gene: TRBJ1-5
V gene: TRBV3-1/TRBV3-2
CDR3 DNA: TGTGCCAGCAGCCAACACCCTGAGGGGGCGACGCCGCCCCAGCATTTT
CDR3 protein: CASSQHPEGATPPQHF

D gene: NA
clone size: NA
J gene: TRBJ1-5
V gene: TRBV2
CDR3 DNA: TGTGCCAGCAGTCCCGGGGTTCAGCCCCAGCATTTT
CDR3 protein: CASSPGVQPQHF

D gene: TRBD1
clone size: NA
J gene: TRBJ1-5
V gene: TRBV19
CDR3 DNA: TGTGCCAGTAGTCTCCGGGACAGGGTGGGAAATAATCAGCCCCAGCATTTT
CDR3 protein: CASSLRDRVGNNQPQHF

D gene: TRBD1
clone size: NA
J gene: TRBJ1-5
V gene: TRBV2
CDR3 DNA: TGTGCCAGCAGTGTAACAGGGGGCAATCAGCCCCAGCATTTT
CDR3 protein: CASSVTGGNQPQHF

D gene: TRBD1
clone size: NA
J gene: TRBJ1-2
V gene: TRBV6-5
CDR3 DNA: TGTGCCAGCAGTTACTCGACAGGACAGGGAAGCCATGGCTACACCTTC
CDR3 protein: CASSYSTGQGSHGYTF

D gene: TRBD1
clone size: NA
J gene: TRBJ2-7
V gene: TRBV18
CDR3 DNA: TGTGCCAGCTCACCGACAGGGGGGGAAAGGGAGCAGTACTTC
CDR3 protein: CASSPTGGEREQYF

D gene: TRBD1
clone size: once
J gene: TRBJ2-7
V gene: TRBV4-1
CDR3 DNA: TGCGCCAGCAGCCAAGTTGGGACAGGGGACTACGAGCAGTACTTC
CDR3 protein: CASSQVGTGDYEQYF